This entry lists 13 T cell receptor beta chains sequenced from one sample in a study of CD8 T cells in ankylosing spondylitis (dated by TCRdb to the late 2010s). Summary of the overall study and its limitations: Blood from ankylosing spondylitis patients appeared to be characterized by a TCR beta motif composed of eight or nine highly homologous amino acid variants.

The library relied on 5' RACE. Sequencer: Illumina HiSeq 2500. TCRdb trimmed the raw reads at Q25, called clones with MiXCR and kept productive beta chains. Rows with a matching CDR3 protein are joined into one entry that keeps the most common DNA and genes. In this sample the table shows about 220,000 distinct CDR3 sequences, just under 7.5% of which occur a single time. The top ten constitute around 14% of the sample. These TCRs are of unknown antigen specificity. The sequenced material came from blood, either unsorted or a sorted T cell fraction (not recorded which). Every receptor here comes from a male donor with ankylosing spondylitis.

This clonotype was recorded a few times. This sequence joins TRBV4-3 and TRBJ2-1; 10 nucleotides agree with TRBD2. J gave up 0 bases and V 0 bases, and 8 bases lay outside the gene matches. CDR1 and CDR2 from the germline V gene are LGHNA and YSLEER. CDR3 length equals 19 residues. CDR3 sequence reads: CASSQDILAGTSSYNEQFF. CDR3 in DNA: TGCGCCAGCAGCCAAGATATACTAGCGGGGACTAGCTCCTACAATGAGCAGTTCTTC.

This clonotype was counted ten times or more. This sequence joins TRBV29-1 and TRBJ1-1; D is undetermined. Germline values: CDR1 SQVTM, CDR2 ANQGSEA. This CDR3 comprises 14 residues. V was shortened by 1 base and J by 0 bases, with 9 bases between the two germline ends. CDR3 loop: CSVEGAPMNTEAFF. For the CDR3, the DNA is TGCAGCGTTGAAGGGGCTCCCATGAACACTGAAGCTTTCTTT.

This clonotype came up many times. V and J are TRBV29-1 and TRBJ1-1; D is unresolved. This CDR3 has 13 residues. Trimming took 3 bases from V and 4 from J, leaving 12 bases between them. CDR1 and CDR2 (germline): SQVTM, ANQGSEA. CDR3 loop: CSVDPREGTEAFF. As DNA, the CDR3 is TGCAGCGTTGACCCGAGGGAGGGCACTGAAGCTTTCTTT.

This clonotype was seen only a few times. The J gene is TRBJ1-1, the V gene TRBV4-2; 7 bases are a match to TRBD1. This CDR3 has 16 amino acids. The germline CDR1 and CDR2 sequences are LGHNA and YNFKEQ. The V gene end was trimmed by 0 bases and the J gene end by 4 bases; junction bases not matched to a gene: 8. CDR3 nucleotide sequence: TGTGCCAGCAGCCAAGAGGGAGGCCAGGGGGGCACTGAAGCTTTCTTT. It codes for CASSQEGGQGGTEAFF.

At least ten counts were recorded for this clonotype. The V call is TRBV4-3, the J call TRBJ1-3, with D unresolved. The V gene lost 1 base and the J gene lost 0 bases, with 4 bases spanning the gap. This CDR3 has 14 residues. Germline values: CDR1 LGHNA, CDR2 YSLEER. The CDR3 DNA is TGCGCCAGCAGCCAAGGGACCTCTGGAAACACCATATATTTT. It yields the protein CASSQGTSGNTIYF.

The chain recombines TRBV7-2 with TRBJ2-1, with unresolved D. There are 14 residues in the CDR3. Germline V gives CDR1 SGHTA, CDR2 FQGNSA. V was shortened by 6 bases and J by 2 bases, with 11 bases between the two germline ends. CDR3 loop: CASSPLGAYNEQFF. The CDR3, as DNA: TGTGCCAGCAGTCCCCTGGGTGCCTACAATGAGCAGTTCTTC.

This clonotype was recorded many times. The chain joins TRBV6-2 or TRBV6-3 to TRBJ2-6; D is ambiguous. CDR1 and CDR2 (germline): MNHEY, SVGEGT. V lost 0 bases and J lost 2, with 8 bases in between. The CDR3 spans 16 residues. The CDR3 region is CASSYSIRTGANVLTF. CDR3 DNA: TGTGCCAGCAGTTACTCGATTAGGACTGGGGCCAACGTCCTGACTTTC.

This clonotype was recorded many times. The chain combines TRBV7-8 with TRBJ2-7; D tentatively reads TRBD1 or TRBD2 (5 bases each). V was trimmed by 1 base and J by 3 bases, leaving 10 bases between them. Germline CDR1 reads SGHVS; CDR2 reads FQNEAQ. This CDR3 is built from 14 residues. CDR3 region: CASSLEGPIYEQYF. In DNA, the CDR3 is TGTGCCAGCAGCTTAGAGGGACCGATCTACGAGCAGTACTTC.

The rearrangement uses TRBV18 and TRBJ1-2; 8 bases line up with TRBD1. With V trimmed by 3 bases and J by 6 bases, 12 bases remained unmatched. Germline V lookup: CDR1 KGHSH, CDR2 LQKENI. The length of the CDR3 is 16 residues. Here the CDR3 reads CASSPGTGYAWDGYTF. CDR3 nucleotide sequence: TGTGCCAGCTCACCTGGGACAGGCTACGCGTGGGATGGCTACACCTTC.

This clonotype came up many times. V is TRBV7-2 and J is TRBJ2-2; 8 positions match TRBD2. V was pared by 3 bases and J by 4 bases, with 7 bases of the junction left unmatched. CDR3 size: 16 residues. Germline assignment: CDR1 SGHTA and CDR2 FQGNSA. DNA of the CDR3: TGTGCCAGCAGCTTCCCGGGACTAGAAGTCACCGGGGAGCTGTTTTTT. Amino acid sequence: CASSFPGLEVTGELFF.

This clonotype came up many times. The CDR3 nucleotides are TGCGCCAGCAGCTCCCTGACTAGCGGGAGCTACAATGAGCAGTTCTTC. Translation: CASSSLTSGSYNEQFF. The V gene is TRBV10-1, the J gene TRBJ2-1; 12 nucleotides line up with TRBD2. V shed 6 bases, J shed 3 bases, and the junction held 6 bases outside the gene matches. Germline values: CDR1 WNHNN, CDR2 SYGVQD (reference sequence). This CDR3 spans 16 amino acids.

This clonotype was detected a few times. The chain links TRBV2 to TRBJ2-2; 7 nucleotides line up with TRBD2. The CDR3 consists of 15 residues. Germline V gives CDR1 SNHLY, CDR2 FYNNEI. J lost 5 bases, V lost 4 bases, and 7 bases had no gene match. This CDR3 is CASSGRAGITGELFF. The CDR3 coding sequence is TGTGCCAGCAGTGGACGAGCGGGGATTACCGGGGAGCTGTTTTTT.

The chain is built from TRBV7-9 and TRBJ2-4; TRBD1 is a possible D gene (5 bases). In germline, CDR1 is SEHNR, CDR2 FQNEAQ (reference sequence). There are 16 residues in the CDR3. The ends were cut back, 5 bases at V and 0 bases at J, with 14 bases in the middle. The CDR3 reads CASSPGRGLAKNIQYF. The CDR3 nucleotides are TGTGCCAGCAGCCCCGGTAGGGGATTAGCCAAAAACATTCAGTACTTC.